Listed below are T cell receptor beta chains from one sample, sequenced in a study of T cell responses to AZD1222 COVID-19 vaccine. Clones were sequenced by immunoSEQ multiplex PCR, and TCRdb holds only the in-frame ones, with some missing. The sample consists of 150,000 to 200,000 clones, over 85% of them appearing once. The sample consisted of peripheral blood, taken on day 0 of AZD1222 vaccination. These receptors came from an adult in good health. CDR3s leave out the opening cysteine and the closing phenylalanine or tryptophan.

CDR3aa	v_gene	j_gene
ASSVGIGQGKLF	TRBV9	TRBJ1-4
ASSQESNGAAGGYT	TRBV4-1	TRBJ1-2
ASSPDRANEAQY	TRBV5-1	TRBJ2-5
ASSLSAEQPQH	TRBV27	TRBJ1-5
ASSRQNLVSAEAF	TRBV6-5	TRBJ1-1
ASSLGHRLPGGELF	TRBV5-4	TRBJ2-2
ASSPLGRRNTYEQY	TRBV7-6	TRBJ2-7
AISAGSQNTEAF	TRBV10-3	TRBJ1-1
ASSYRDSNQPQH	TRBV6-2/TRBV6-3	TRBJ1-5
ASSQVKVSGYT	TRBV3-1/TRBV3-2	TRBJ1-2
ASSGETGSVLREQY	TRBV6-1	TRBJ2-7
ASSQRGTGGYNEQF	TRBV3-1/TRBV3-2	TRBJ2-1
ASSLDLASGSYEQY	TRBV9	TRBJ2-7
ASSQEGTGFYEQY	TRBV3-1/TRBV3-2	TRBJ2-7
ASSTGQKLAEGGSTGELF	TRBV19	TRBJ2-2
ASSLAGPRGYGYT	TRBV7-9	TRBJ1-2
ALPERHRKRNYGYT	TRBV21-1	TRBJ1-2
ASSLVGPATNEKLF	TRBV5-6	TRBJ1-4
ASSRGRGGNTEAF	TRBV4-2	TRBJ1-1
ASSDGGTRTGELF	TRBV10-1	TRBJ2-2
ASSHPGHTEAF	TRBV18	TRBJ1-1
ASTGRDYYTDTQY	TRBV5-6	TRBJ2-3
ASSEGPDVLSGEQY	TRBV6-1	TRBJ2-7
ASSARSGITSTDTQY	TRBV9	TRBJ2-3
ASSLARGTPNTEAF	TRBV7-2	TRBJ1-1
ASSLEIGGSSTEAF	TRBV5-1	TRBJ1-1
ASSPRQGFGGYT	TRBV18	TRBJ1-2
ASSPDLGEGSYGYT	TRBV18	TRBJ1-2
ASSFQGQETQY	TRBV12-3/TRBV12-4	TRBJ2-5
VPRINYGYT	TRBV7-6	TRBJ1-2
ASSSQGAQDTQY	TRBV6-5	TRBJ2-3
ASSSHRGSNQPQH	TRBV27	TRBJ1-5
ASRGGGTAGNTIY	TRBV5-1	TRBJ1-3
ASSFRGRGEQF	TRBV12-3/TRBV12-4	TRBJ2-1
ASSFPGFYEQY	TRBV5-4	TRBJ2-7
ASRPQGFGSYEQY	TRBV5-1	TRBJ2-7
ASSLENRYT	TRBV7-9	TRBJ1-2
SVDWTPNEQF	TRBV29-1	TRBJ2-1